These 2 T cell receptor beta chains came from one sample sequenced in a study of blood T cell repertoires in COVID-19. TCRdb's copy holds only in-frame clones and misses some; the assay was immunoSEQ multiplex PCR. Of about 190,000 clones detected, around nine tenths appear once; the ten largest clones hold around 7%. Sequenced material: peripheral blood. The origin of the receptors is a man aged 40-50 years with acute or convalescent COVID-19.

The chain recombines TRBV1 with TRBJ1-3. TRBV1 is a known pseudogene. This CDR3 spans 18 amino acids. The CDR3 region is CTSRPGTSQEFSGNTIYF. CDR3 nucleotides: TGCACCAGCAGACCGGGAACTAGCCAGGAGTTCTCTGGAAACACCATATATTTT.

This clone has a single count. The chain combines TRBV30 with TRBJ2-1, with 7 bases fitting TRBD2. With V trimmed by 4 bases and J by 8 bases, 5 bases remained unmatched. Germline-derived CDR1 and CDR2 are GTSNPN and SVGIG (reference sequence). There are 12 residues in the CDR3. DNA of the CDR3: TGTGCCTGGAAAGAGGGAGGGGATGAGCAGTTCTTC. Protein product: CAWKEGGDEQFF.